The present T cell receptor beta chain was sequenced within a study of T cells after yellow fever vaccination. Notes on the study in general: Once the booster was given, most primary-vaccination clones reappeared, at about 96% for CD4 and approximately 88% for CD8.

On this clonotype: Its antigen is as yet unknown.

In making TCR cDNA, 5'RACE template switching added a universal primer site and UMIs to it. TCRdb ran MiXCR on the 5' RACE reads and lists one entry per CDR3 protein. This sample carries some 340,000 distinct CDR3 sequences, 9.5% to 12% of them seen once, and the ten largest clones take roughly 3%. The germline V gene has CDR1 SGHTA and CDR2 FQGNSA. This CDR3 comprises 17 residues. Trimming at V came to 5 bases and at J to 4 bases, leaving 13 bases not matched to a gene. The TCR comes from a man aged 18 to 29 who received the YFV17D yellow fever vaccine. The material sequenced was CD4+ T cells sorted from PBMCs, taken 45 days after the yellow fever booster vaccination. The chain joins TRBV7-2 to TRBJ2-2; 7 nucleotides line up with TRBD2. CDR3 sequence reads: CASSPRTRGSGTGELFF. CDR3 coding DNA: TGTGCCAGCAGCCCCAGGACTAGAGGTTCGGGCACCGGGGAGCTGTTTTTT.